The rows below give T cell receptor beta chains drawn from one sample of a study of T cells in Graves' hyperthyroidism and ophthalmopathy. TCRdb used MiXCR to reprocess the multiplex PCR reads, holding one entry per CDR3 protein. The sample has about 380,000 distinct CDR3 sequences; about 14% are singletons. Sequencing was carried out using blood. Every receptor here comes from a woman aged 60-75 years with Graves' hyperthyroidism. The CDR3 runs from the conserved cysteine through the conserved F or W. D genes are given only for firm matches. A clone size is listed for some rows: how often the clone was seen (once, few, many), or a class if it is expanded.

D: TRBD1; J: TRBJ2-5; size: NA; V: TRBV12-3/TRBV12-4; DNA: TGTGCCAGCAGTCCCCCTGGGACAGGGAGCAGGAAGACCCAGTACTTC; CDR3: CASSPPGTGSRKTQYF
D: NA; J: TRBJ1-2; size: many; V: TRBV28; DNA: TGTGCCAGCAGTTTACATACGGGGAACTATGGCTACACCTTC; CDR3: CASSLHTGNYGYTF
D: NA; J: TRBJ2-7; size: NA; V: TRBV7-9; DNA: TGTGCCAGCAGTTATACCCGGGACACCTACGAGCAGTACTTC; CDR3: CASSYTRDTYEQYF
D: NA; J: TRBJ1-2; size: NA; V: TRBV11-1; DNA: TGTGCCAGCAGCTTAGCTGGGGAATTAAACTATGGCTACACCTTC; CDR3: CASSLAGELNYGYTF
D: TRBD1; J: TRBJ1-1; size: many; V: TRBV30; DNA: TGTGCCTGGAACTCCGGGACAGGGAATTCCAACACTGAAGCTTTCTTT; CDR3: CAWNSGTGNSNTEAFF
D: NA; J: TRBJ1-6; size: few; V: TRBV9; DNA: TGTGCCAGCAGCGCCGAGGGGGGGGTGGCCAAGAGATCACCCCTCCACTTT; CDR3: CASSAEGGVAKRSPLHF
D: NA; J: TRBJ1-2; size: few; V: TRBV2; DNA: TGTGCCAGCACCCGACAGGTTGTGTTGGATGGCTACACCTTC; CDR3: CASTRQVVLDGYTF
D: NA; J: TRBJ2-7; size: many; V: TRBV20-1; DNA: TGCAGTGCTAGAGATCCTTATATCTCCTACGAGCAGTACTTC; CDR3: CSARDPYISYEQYF
D: TRBD2; J: TRBJ2-1; size: once; V: TRBV20-1; DNA: TGCAGTGCTAGCGTCTTTGCGGGAGGCCAAACAACGAATGAGCAGTTCTTC; CDR3: CSASVFAGGQTTNEQFF
D: TRBD1; J: TRBJ1-3; size: NA; V: TRBV29-1; DNA: TGCAGCGTTGCGGGACAGGGAGGAAACACCATATATTTT; CDR3: CSVAGQGGNTIYF
D: TRBD2; J: TRBJ2-7; size: few; V: TRBV6-2/TRBV6-3; DNA: TGTGCCAGCAGCCCCCGGACTAGATTCTACGAGCAGTACTTC; CDR3: CASSPRTRFYEQYF
D: NA; J: TRBJ1-4; size: many; V: TRBV11-3; DNA: TGTGCCAGCAGTCGGACCGGGGGAAATAATGAAAAACTGTTTTTT; CDR3: CASSRTGGNNEKLFF
D: TRBD2; J: TRBJ2-3; size: many; V: TRBV10-2; DNA: TGCGCCAGCAGTGAAACTAGCGGGAGTGGGAACACAGATACGCAGTATTTT; CDR3: CASSETSGSGNTDTQYF
D: NA; J: TRBJ2-2; size: many; V: TRBV28; DNA: TGTGCCAGCAGTTTATTCCTCGGGGAGCTGTTTTTT; CDR3: CASSLFLGELFF
D: TRBD1; J: TRBJ1-2; size: many; V: TRBV20-1; DNA: TGCAGTGCGGGAGGGACAGGGGGTGGGTATGGCTACACCTTC; CDR3: CSAGGTGGGYGYTF
D: TRBD1; J: TRBJ2-7; size: many; V: TRBV20-1; DNA: TGCAGTGCTAGACCCGGGACAGGGGGCTACGAGCAGTACTTC; CDR3: CSARPGTGGYEQYF
D: TRBD1; J: TRBJ1-6; size: many; V: TRBV7-9; DNA: TGTGCCAGCAGCGAGGGACAGGGAATGTCCCTCCACTTT; CDR3: CASSEGQGMSLHF
D: TRBD1; J: TRBJ2-1; size: NA; V: TRBV27; DNA: TGTGCCAGCGCTCCGGGACAGGGTTACAATGAGCAGTTCTTC; CDR3: CASAPGQGYNEQFF
D: NA; J: TRBJ1-6; size: NA; V: TRBV11-2; DNA: TGTGCCAGCAGCCAAGAAGGAACAGGGTTGTCACCCCTCCACTTT; CDR3: CASSQEGTGLSPLHF
D: TRBD2; J: TRBJ2-1; size: NA; V: TRBV10-3; DNA: TGTGCCATCAGACCCGCACTAGCGGGAATCTACAATGAGCAGTTCTTC; CDR3: CAIRPALAGIYNEQFF
D: NA; J: TRBJ1-6; size: NA; V: TRBV4-1; DNA: TGCGCCAGCAGCCAAGTTGGGGGGGCTTCACCCCTCCACTTT; CDR3: CASSQVGGASPLHF
D: TRBD1; J: TRBJ1-6; size: many; V: TRBV6-5; DNA: TGTGCCAGCAGTTACCAACCGACAGGGAATAATTCACCCCTCCACTTT; CDR3: CASSYQPTGNNSPLHF